Each of the 25 T cell receptor beta chains below was sequenced from the same sample in a study. TCRdb recomputed calls from the 5' RACE reads with MiXCR, one row per CDR3 protein. In the table there are around 5,600 distinct CDR3 sequences, around 66% of which are singletons. The sample taken for sequencing was memory CD4+ T cells sorted from a lymph node. Subset here: memory CD4+ T cells, CD4+CD45RO+CD25-. The receptors derive from a female donor with breast cancer.

The chain couples TRBV5-1 to TRBJ2-3; 7 nucleotides line up with TRBD1. V dropped 4 bases and J dropped 6; count of bases not matched to a gene: 5. Germline V CDR1 and CDR2: SGHRS, YFSETQ. This CDR3 is built from 13 residues. CDR3 region: CASSIGTADTQYF. In nucleotides, the CDR3 is TGCGCCAGCAGCATCGGGACAGCTGATACGCAGTATTTT.

The V call is TRBV5-1, the J call TRBJ2-7; TRBD1 matches 7 bases. Germline CDR1 and CDR2: SGHRS and YFSETQ. Losses at the gene ends were 0 bases for V and 4 bases for J; bases not matched to a gene: 7. This CDR3 is built from 15 residues. The CDR3 reads CASSLGHRDSYEQYF. The DNA for the CDR3 is TGCGCCAGCAGCTTGGGGCACCGGGACAGTTACGAGCAGTACTTC.

The chain is built from TRBV28 and TRBJ2-1; no clear D. V lost 3 bases to trimming and J lost 5 bases, with 8 bases between them. CDR1 is MDHEN, CDR2 SYDVKM, per germline. This CDR3 has 13 residues. CDR3 DNA sequence: TGTGCCAGCAGTTTGGCTAAACACAATGAGCAGTTCTTC. This sequence encodes CASSLAKHNEQFF.

The rearrangement links TRBV20-1 to TRBJ1-5; 8 bases fit TRBD1. J lost 7 bases, V lost 3 bases, and 8 bases had no gene match. The CDR3 is 14 residues long. Per germline, CDR1 DFQATT and CDR2 SNEGSKA (reference sequence). The CDR3 bases are TGCAGTGCTAGCGCAGGGGGCCGGGGGCAGCCCCAGCATTTT. Translated, it gives CSASAGGRGQPQHF.

The rearrangement uses TRBV12-3 or TRBV12-4 and TRBJ1-2, with D perhaps matching TRBD1 (5 bases). The CDR3 length is 13 residues. V was clipped by 1 base and J by 8 bases, with 11 bases between them. The DNA of the CDR3 is TGTGCCAGCAGTTTAGGGCAGGGAAGAGGCTACACCTTC. Translation: CASSLGQGRGYTF.

V is TRBV20-1 and J is TRBJ1-1; a possible D gene is TRBD1 (6 bases). Per the germline V gene, CDR1 is DFQATT and CDR2 is SNEGSKA (reference sequence). The CDR3 contains 13 residues. V lost 7 bases, J lost 10 bases, and 22 bases lay in between. CDR3 in DNA: TGCAGTGTCCCTAACAGGGCCCGACATGGAGCTTTCTTT. Protein sequence: CSVPNRARHGAFF.

This chain uses TRBV7-9 with TRBJ2-5, with D possibly matching TRBD2 (6 bases). This CDR3 spans 12 amino acids. Trimming removed 5 bases at V and 5 bases at J, with 9 bases between. CDR1 is SEHNR, CDR2 FQNEAQ, per germline (reference sequence). The CDR3, as DNA: TGTGCCAGCAGCCAGGAGGGTGAGACCCAGTACTTC. Translating gives CASSQEGETQYF.

This clonotype has only a few counts. V usage is TRBV6-1 and J usage is TRBJ2-5, with unresolved D. V gave up 4 bases and J gave up 7 bases, with 13 bases separating them. The germline gives CDR1 MNHNS, CDR2 SASEGT. This CDR3 is 13 amino acids long. CDR3 protein: CASSVSYSGTQYF. CDR3 sequence (DNA): TGTGCCAGCAGTGTTTCATACTCTGGGACCCAGTACTTC.

The gene calls are TRBV5-1 and TRBJ2-3; 8 bases agree with TRBD2. Germline CDR1 SGHRS, CDR2 YFSETQ. The CDR3 totals 16 residues. V lost 4 bases to trimming and J lost 2 bases; unmatched junction nucleotides: 9. CDR3 amino acids: CASSTRAGAVTDTQYF. Here the CDR3 DNA reads TGCGCCAGCAGCACCCGAGCGGGGGCCGTCACAGATACGCAGTATTTT. Variable domain in full (rest from reference TRBV5-1 and TRBJ2-3): KAGVTQTPRYLIKTRGQQVTLSCSPISGHRSVSWYQQTPGQGLQFLFEYFSETQRNKGNFPGRFSGRQFSNSRSEMNVSTLELGDSALYLCASSTRAGAVTDTQYFGPGTRLTVL.

This chain uses TRBV7-6 with TRBJ2-5; weak D call: TRBD1 (6 bases). Between the trimmed V and J ends, which lost 5 bases and 5 bases, there was a span of 18 bases. The CDR3 sequence is 15 residues long. From germline, CDR1 is SGHVS and CDR2 FNYEAQ. CDR3: CASSRRGTPEETQYF. The CDR3 DNA reads as TGTGCCAGCAGCAGGCGAGGGACACCGGAGGAGACCCAGTACTTC.

The chain combines TRBV20-1 with TRBJ1-2; TRBD1 aligns across 10 bases. The CDR3 is 14 amino acids. J was trimmed by 3 bases and V by 6 bases; bases with no gene match: 7. Per the germline V gene, CDR1 is DFQATT and CDR2 is SNEGSKA (reference sequence). The CDR3 is CSATGQGPYYGYTF. The CDR3 nucleotides read TGCAGTGCCACGGGACAGGGGCCTTACTATGGCTACACCTTC.

The J gene is TRBJ1-5, the V gene TRBV12-3 or TRBV12-4; D is uncertain. V was clipped by 5 bases and J by 9 bases, with 17 bases between them. The CDR3 totals 14 residues. In nucleotides, the CDR3 is TGTGCCAGCAGTACACGGACGGCTTCGGGGCCCCAGCATTTT. This translates into CASSTRTASGPQHF.

This chain uses TRBV12-3 or TRBV12-4 with TRBJ1-2, with 9 bases fitting TRBD1. With 3 bases clipped from V and 0 bases from J, the junction kept 2 bases outside the gene matches. The CDR3 contains 15 residues. CDR3 DNA: TGTGCCAGCAGTTTTGGGGACAGGGCTAACTATGGCTACACCTTC. This translates into CASSFGDRANYGYTF.

This chain joins TRBV18 and TRBJ1-1; TRBD1 might be the D (6 bases). Germline V lookup: CDR1 KGHSH, CDR2 LQKENI. Trimming left V 6 bases short and J 5 bases short, with 13 bases between. This CDR3 region has 13 residues. CDR3 sequence (DNA): TGTGCCAGCTCGCACAGGGCGGGAACTGAAGCTTTCTTT. This sequence encodes CASSHRAGTEAFF.

The gene calls are TRBV20-1 and TRBJ2-1; D not resolved. The CDR3 covers 8 residues. With 3 bases removed from V and 10 bases from J, the gap between germline ends came to 1 base. CDR1 DFQATT and CDR2 SNEGSKA come from the germline V gene (reference sequence). CDR3 coding DNA: TGCAGTGCTAGCGAGCAGTTCTTC. Its protein is CSASEQFF.

The V call is TRBV4-2, the J call TRBJ1-5; 7 positions match TRBD1. The length of the CDR3 is 13 residues. V shed 4 bases, J shed 5 bases, and the junction held 2 bases outside the gene matches. Germline V CDR1 and CDR2: LGHNA, YNFKEQ. This CDR3 reads CASSRDRDQPQHF. DNA for the CDR3: TGTGCCAGCAGCCGGGACAGAGATCAGCCCCAGCATTTT.

This clonotype has just a few counts. This chain connects TRBV20-1 to TRBJ1-1, with TRBD1 matching 7 bases. The CDR3 is 12 amino acids. Germline values: CDR1 DFQATT, CDR2 SNEGSKA (reference sequence). The CDR3 DNA sequence: TGCGCGGGGGACCGGGACAGCGGTGCAGCTTTCTTT. Translating it yields CAGDRDSGAAFF.

J is TRBJ1-2 and V is TRBV9, with a tentative D call TRBD1 (5 bases). The CDR3 consists of 14 residues. V was cut by 0 bases and J by 5 bases, with 11 bases left in between. Germline V gives CDR1 SGDLS, CDR2 YYNGEE. CDR3 amino acids: CASSVGAGRYGYTF. The DNA for the CDR3 is TGTGCCAGCAGCGTAGGGGCAGGGAGGTATGGCTACACCTTC. Full variable domain (outside the CDR3, taken from reference TRBV9 and TRBJ1-2): DSGVTQTPKHLITATGQRVTLRCSPRSGDLSVYWYQQSLDQGLQFLIQYYNGEERAKGNILERFSAQQFPDLHSELNLSSLELGDSALYFCASSVGAGRYGYTFGSGTRLTVV.

In nucleotides, the CDR3 is TGTGCCTGGAGTCGGGGACTTACGAACACCGGGGAGCTGTTTTTT. Its protein is CAWSRGLTNTGELFF. The gene calls are TRBV30 and TRBJ2-2, with a tentative D call TRBD2 (6 bases). The CDR3 sequence is 15 residues long. Trimming cost V 2 bases and J 0 bases, with 10 bases left between them. The germline gives CDR1 GTSNPN, CDR2 SVGIG (reference sequence).

The chain combines TRBV4-1 with TRBJ2-3, with D tentatively TRBD1 (5 bases). This CDR3 is 15 amino acids long. The germline CDR1 and CDR2 sequences are MGHRA and YSYEKL. The V end was cut by 0 bases, the J end by 4 bases, with 11 bases between. The CDR3 DNA reads TGCGCCAGCAGCCAAGAATCGGTCAGGGCAGATACGCAGTATTTT. Residues: CASSQESVRADTQYF.

This clonotype was counted a single time. V usage is TRBV21-1 and J usage is TRBJ1-2. TRBV21-1 is a pseudogene. This CDR3 region has 14 residues. The CDR3 DNA reads TGTGCCAGCAGCAAATCTCCAGGGCCCTTTGGCTACACCTTC. Amino acid sequence: CASSKSPGPFGYTF.

As regards this clonotype: A read error may account for a junction end that differs from germline. V is TRBV4-2 and J is TRBJ2-5, with 9 bases that match TRBD2. The germline V gene has CDR1 LGHNA and CDR2 YNFKEQ. This CDR3 is built from 14 residues. The CDR3 reads CASSHPAGGQTQYF. In DNA, the CDR3 is TGCGCCAGCAGCCACCCCGCGGGGGGGCAGACCCAGTACTTC.

The chain links TRBV20-1 to TRBJ2-7; 10 positions match TRBD1. From germline, CDR1 is DFQATT and CDR2 SNEGSKA (reference sequence). Trimming took 5 bases from V and 3 from J; bases not matched to a gene: 7. The CDR3 has 14 residues. CDR3 residues: CSARRTGGFYEQYF. The DNA of the CDR3 is TGCAGTGCTCGACGGACAGGGGGATTCTACGAGCAGTACTTC.

This clonotype was seen only a few times. This rearrangement joins TRBV2 to TRBJ2-5; weak D call: TRBD1 (6 bases). Germline V gives CDR1 SNHLY, CDR2 FYNNEI. Trimming cost V 5 bases and J 5 bases, with 12 bases left between them. There are 13 residues in the CDR3. The CDR3 loop is CASSPTGRETQYF. Here the CDR3 DNA reads TGTGCCAGCAGTCCGACAGGTCGGGAGACCCAGTACTTC.

Regarding this clonotype: At one boundary the junction diverges from the germline segment, which might be a read error. The rearrangement joins TRBV5-1 to TRBJ2-5, with 8 bases fitting TRBD2. This CDR3 has 13 amino acids. Per the germline V gene, CDR1 is SGHRS and CDR2 is YFSETQ. CDR3 in DNA: TGCGCCAGCAGCTTGAGCGGGAGAGAGACCCAGTGCTTC. Translated, it gives CASSLSGRETQCF.